This is a list of T cell receptor beta chains from one sample in a study of cytomegalovirus exposure and HLA in healthy donors. Some clones are missing from TCRdb's copy, which holds only in-frame ones; the method was immunoSEQ multiplex PCR. The sample holds 90,000 to 95,000 clones, approximately 78% seen once. Source material: PBMCs. These receptors originate from a male donor in good health and CMV-seropositive. Both conserved end residues are part of each CDR3.

j_gene,v_gene,CDR3aa
TRBJ2-7,TRBV6-1,CASSLRDRGVYEQYF
TRBJ2-5,TRBV6-5,CASSLLAGVETQYF
TRBJ1-4,TRBV28,CASSKDTYEKLFF
TRBJ2-3,TRBV5-1,CASSFGDRGGTDTQYF
TRBJ2-7,TRBV19,CASSRSRSYEQYF
TRBJ1-2,TRBV28,CASSLGQGRYGYTF
TRBJ2-4,TRBV12-5,CASGLGQGQDIQYF
TRBJ1-2,TRBV15,CATSRERTGDGYTF
TRBJ2-1,TRBV2,CASKEGTSVDEQFF
TRBJ1-2,TRBV6-5,CASSYGQGPLYGYTF
TRBJ2-1,TRBV4-1,CASSQGRTSGREKTYNEQFF
TRBJ2-5,TRBV2,CASSRQQGASETQYF
TRBJ2-7,TRBV5-4,CASSLRTGLSGEQYF
TRBJ2-7,TRBV11-1,CASSWGQGYEQYF
TRBJ1-2,TRBV6-6,CASIFGTGGRSYGYTF
TRBJ2-5,TRBV14,CASSQGPHGLAGTPRRETQYF
TRBJ2-3,TRBV2,CASNTGQTDTQYF
TRBJ2-1,TRBV28,CASSSGTFNRGNEQFF
TRBJ1-1,TRBV21-1,CASSKGGSEAFF
TRBJ1-5,TRBV7-9,CASSLDGQVNQPQHF
TRBJ1-2,TRBV27,CASSFNQGHGYTF
TRBJ2-7,TRBV11-3,CASSLRSSGTYEQYF
TRBJ2-1,TRBV7-2,CASSSQGLAGRNEQFF
TRBJ1-1,TRBV19,CASSAGTAMMNTEAFF
TRBJ2-7,TRBV27,CASQGGSYEQYF
TRBJ2-2,TRBV5-1,CASRSTSGTGELFF
TRBJ2-3,TRBV30,CAWSGQGSDTQYF
TRBJ2-5,TRBV7-2,CASSRRLSRGDLQETQYF
TRBJ2-7,TRBV5-1,CASSLVAGVREQYF
TRBJ1-6,TRBV19,CASSMGVAYNSPLHF
TRBJ1-2,TRBV4-1,CASSQVVALYGYTF
TRBJ2-7,TRBV30,CAWGAATTYEQYF
TRBJ1-3,TRBV5-6,CASSRLGSKSGNTIYF
TRBJ2-4,TRBV6-1,CASSEASGTGSYKNIQYF
TRBJ2-7,TRBV10-1,CASSPLPGRGSEQYF
TRBJ1-2,TRBV29-1,CSVDDDELDREFYGYTF
TRBJ2-7,TRBV14,CASSQGRLRDSYEQYF
TRBJ2-7,TRBV19,CASTPTPSHEQYF
TRBJ2-5,TRBV7-9,CASSSGTGYEETQYF
TRBJ1-4,TRBV2,CAIRDYSRGGNEKLFF
TRBJ1-1,TRBV27,CASSLLSRGTEAFF
TRBJ1-1,TRBV30,CAWSSRGNTEAFF
TRBJ2-5,TRBV7-6,CASSWGRQETQYF
TRBJ1-3,TRBV28,CASSLGGSTIYF
TRBJ1-1,TRBV18,CASSDGYGTGSGNTEAFF
TRBJ1-4,TRBV7-8,CASSLANRGLNEKLFF
TRBJ2-7,TRBV6-5,CASSYSLGSSYEQYF
TRBJ2-5,TRBV10-3,CAISDPDIQETQYF
TRBJ2-3,TRBV30,CAWSEGFLDTQYF
TRBJ2-3,TRBV27,CASSPYRGTDTQYF
TRBJ2-7,TRBV5-1,CASSFNSGRVREAGPLYEQYF
TRBJ1-1,TRBV5-4,CASSPPGLLVNTEAFF
TRBJ1-1,TRBV6-1,CASTRLGNTEAFF
TRBJ1-3,TRBV7-6,CASSPNNRGSGNTIYF
TRBJ2-3,TRBV5-1,CASSSGTADTQYF